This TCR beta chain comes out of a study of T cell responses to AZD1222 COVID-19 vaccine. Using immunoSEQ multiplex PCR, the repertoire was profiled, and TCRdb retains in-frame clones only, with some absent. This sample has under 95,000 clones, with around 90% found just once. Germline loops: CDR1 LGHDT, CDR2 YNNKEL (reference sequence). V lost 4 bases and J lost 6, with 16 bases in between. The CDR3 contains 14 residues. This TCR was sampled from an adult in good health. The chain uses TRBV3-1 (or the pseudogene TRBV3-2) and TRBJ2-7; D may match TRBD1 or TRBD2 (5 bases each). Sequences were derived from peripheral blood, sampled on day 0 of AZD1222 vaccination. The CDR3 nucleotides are TGTGCCAGCAGCCTACGGGACGGACCCCTCGAGCAGTACTTC. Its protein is CASSLRDGPLEQYF.